This passage covers 25 T cell receptor beta chains from one sample sequenced in a study of blood T cells in healthy people across ages. Alongside a J-beta primer mix, a sample-barcoded 5' primer served in a second PCR lasting about 7 to 11 cycles. Via MiXCR, TCRdb re-called the 5' RACE reads, giving one row per CDR3 protein. The table lists 1.5 million or so distinct CDR3 sequences, under 55% of them singletons. The sequenced sample was blood. Receptor source: a young woman in good health.

As concerns this clonotype: With a much larger clone just one base away, this may be a read error. This rearrangement joins TRBV10-3 to TRBJ1-5; D is unclear. Germline lookup yields CDR1 ENHRY and CDR2 SYGVKD. This CDR3 contains 15 residues. CDR3 sequence: CAIIGRSRGRQPKHF. The CDR3 nucleotides are TGTGCCATCATCGGGCGGTCCAGAGGACGTCAGCCCAAGCATTTT.

This clonotype has more than one count but fewer than ten. The chain carries TRBV4-3 and TRBJ1-5; D is possibly TRBD1 (5 bases). Trimming cost V 0 bases and J 9 bases, with 15 bases left between them. The CDR3 is 15 residues long. The germline gives CDR1 LGHNA, CDR2 YSLEER. The CDR3 DNA reads as TGCGCCAGCAGCCAAGAGGCCAGAGGGGAACGGCCCCAGCATTTT. This codes for CASSQEARGERPQHF.

This chain joins TRBV20-1 and TRBJ2-7; possible D gene TRBD2, 6 bases. The CDR3 is 14 amino acids. Trimming removed 5 bases from V and 4 bases from J, with 18 bases in between. Germline V gene lookup returns CDR1 DFQATT and CDR2 SNEGSKA (reference sequence). The CDR3 loop reads CSAPRRGSRYEQYF. DNA of the CDR3: TGCAGTGCTCCCCGGAGGGGAAGTCGTTACGAGCAGTACTTC.

This chain joins TRBV6-2 or TRBV6-3 and TRBJ2-7; 9 bases are a match to TRBD2. CDR1 and CDR2 from the germline V gene are MNHEY and SVGEGT. After removal of 0 bases from V and 4 bases from J, the junction contained 13 bases not matched to a gene. The CDR3 has 18 residues. DNA for the CDR3: TGTGCCAGCAGTTACTCGAACGAAGGCGAGCGGGAGGTTTACGAGCAGTACTTC. It translates to CASSYSNEGEREVYEQYF.

CDR3 DNA sequence: TGTGCCAGCAGCCATCCAGGGGGCAGGGAGGCTGGAAACACCATATATTTT. Its translation is CASSHPGGREAGNTIYF. This chain joins TRBV3-1 and TRBJ1-3; 8 bases are a match to TRBD1. The V gene end was trimmed by 3 bases and the J gene end by 2 bases; junction bases not matched to a gene: 9. The germline CDR1 and CDR2 sequences are LGHDT and YNNKEL (reference sequence). The CDR3 has 17 amino acids.

V and J are TRBV4-1 and TRBJ2-7; D perhaps matches TRBD2 (6 bases). Looked up from germline, CDR1 is MGHRA and CDR2 is YSYEKL. V was shortened by 3 bases and J by 0 bases, with 15 bases between the two germline ends. The CDR3 consists of 16 residues. CDR3 nucleotide sequence: TGCGCCAGCAGCCAGATCCCGGAGGGGAACTCCTACGAGCAGTACTTC. Residues: CASSQIPEGNSYEQYF.

V is TRBV4-3 and J is TRBJ2-7; D may match TRBD1 or TRBD2 (6 bases each). The V gene's germline CDR1 is LGHNA and CDR2 YSLEER. There are 15 residues in the CDR3. Trimming removed 0 bases at V and 4 bases at J, with 13 bases between. The DNA of the CDR3 is TGCGCCAGCAGCCAAGACCGGGGGCTCTTATACGAGCAGTACTTC. This codes for CASSQDRGLLYEQYF.

This clonotype showed up just a few times. The chain uses TRBV27 and TRBJ2-7; D perhaps matches TRBD1 (6 bases). Germline-derived CDR1 and CDR2 are MNHEY and SMNVEV (reference sequence). V gave up 2 bases and J gave up 3 bases, with 14 bases separating them. The CDR3 has 15 residues. In DNA form, the CDR3 reads TGTGCCAGCAGTTTACGTGGGGGCTCCGACTACGAGCAGTACTTC. Protein sequence: CASSLRGGSDYEQYF.

The chain couples TRBV10-3 to TRBJ1-1; maybe TRBD1 (6 bases). CDR3 length: 14 residues. Deletions cut 7 bases from V and 1 base from J, with 13 bases between. Per the germline V gene, CDR1 is ENHRY and CDR2 is SYGVKD. In DNA, the CDR3 is TGTGCCATCACTAGAGGGGGGGGGAACACTGAAGCTTTCTTT. Translation: CAITRGGGNTEAFF.

The chain carries TRBV12-3 or TRBV12-4 and TRBJ2-7; TRBD1 matches 8 bases. The CDR3 is made up of 15 amino acids. J was trimmed by 4 bases and V by 3 bases; bases with no gene match: 8. The CDR3 is CASSFGTGWSYEQYF. For the CDR3, the DNA is TGTGCCAGCAGTTTCGGGACAGGCTGGTCATACGAGCAGTACTTC.

With regard to this clonotype: It may be a read error: a sequence one base away is much more abundant. The V gene is TRBV9, the J gene TRBJ2-3; D remains ambiguous. This CDR3 is 11 amino acids long. Trimming removed 1 base at V and 6 bases at J, with 3 bases between. The germline CDR1 and CDR2 sequences are SGDLS and YYNGEE. The CDR3 protein is CASSVMDTQYF. Written as DNA, the CDR3 is TGTGCCAGCAGCGTAATGGATACGCAGTATTTT.

The J gene is TRBJ2-3, the V gene TRBV18; TRBD2 might be the D (6 bases). Germline CDR1 KGHSH, CDR2 LQKENI. V was cut by 3 bases and J by 0 bases, with 19 bases left in between. The CDR3 extends over 18 amino acids. CDR3 sequence (DNA): TGTGCCAGCTCACCTCCCTTAAGGTGGAGGGTTAGCACAGATACGCAGTATTTT. This encodes CASSPPLRWRVSTDTQYF. The full variable domain, completed using reference TRBV18 and TRBJ2-3, is NAGVMQNPRHLVRRRGQEARLRCSPMKGHSHVYWYRQLPEEGLKFMVYLQKENIIDESGMPKERFSAEFPKEGPSILRIQQVVRGDSAAYFCASSPPLRWRVSTDTQYFGPGTRLTVL.

The rearrangement links TRBV10-3 to TRBJ2-3; 16 positions match TRBD2. V lost 8 bases and J lost 6; bases outside the gene matches: 8. Germline loops: CDR1 ENHRY, CDR2 SYGVKD. This CDR3 contains 16 residues. CDR3 in DNA: TGTGCCATCGGGGGGACTAGCGGGAGGGGCCCGGATACGCAGTATTTT. It specifies CAIGGTSGRGPDTQYF.

V is TRBV27 and J is TRBJ2-5, with unresolved D. The germline CDR1 and CDR2 sequences are MNHEY and SMNVEV (reference sequence). Trimming stripped 4 bases from V and 1 base from J, with 4 bases between. This CDR3 has 12 residues. This CDR3 reads CASSYFQETQYF. The CDR3 region has the DNA TGTGCCAGCAGTTATTTCCAAGAGACCCAGTACTTC.

This clonotype has just one count. This rearrangement joins TRBV4-1 to TRBJ2-3; 8 positions agree with TRBD2. The germline V gene encodes CDR1 MGHRA and CDR2 YSYEKL. The CDR3 runs 17 residues. V was clipped by 1 base and J by 4 bases; unmatched bases: 10. CDR3 sequence reads: CASSQVKRRGDADTQYF. CDR3 bases: TGCGCCAGCAGCCAAGTGAAACGGCGGGGGGACGCAGATACGCAGTATTTT.

The chain joins TRBV6-1 to TRBJ2-7; D not certain. In germline, CDR1 is MNHNS, CDR2 SASEGT. The CDR3 has 12 amino acids. V lost 7 bases and J 1 base, leaving 8 bases between the germline ends. The chain's CDR3 is CASIARSYEQYF. DNA for the CDR3: TGTGCCAGCATAGCCAGGTCCTACGAGCAGTACTTC.

Only a few counts were recorded for this clonotype. The chain recombines TRBV14 with TRBJ2-1; 12 bases match TRBD1. The junction had 3 bases not matched to a gene; V was cut back by 3 bases and J by 6 bases. In germline, CDR1 is SGHDN, CDR2 FVKESK. This CDR3 comprises 15 residues. The CDR3 spells CASSHGTGGLNEQFF. In DNA, the CDR3 is TGTGCCAGCAGCCACGGGACAGGGGGCCTCAATGAGCAGTTCTTC. The whole variable domain, remainder taken from reference TRBV14 and TRBJ2-1, is EAGVTQFPSHSVIEKGQTVTLRCDPISGHDNLYWYRRVMGKEIKFLLHFVKESKQDESGMPNNRFLAERTGGTYSTLKVQPAELEDSGVYFCASSHGTGGLNEQFFGPGTRLTVL.

V gene TRBV24-1 combines with J gene TRBJ1-5; no clear D. Trimming removed 3 bases from V and 1 base from J, with 6 bases in between. The length of the CDR3 is 14 residues. Germline assignment: CDR1 KGHDR and CDR2 SFDVKD. Written as DNA, the CDR3 is TGTGCCACCAGTGATACCGGGAGCAATCAGCCCCAGCATTTT. It yields the protein CATSDTGSNQPQHF.

To note about this clonotype: A junction end diverges from the germline sequence, so it may reflect a read error. This sequence joins TRBV5-1 and TRBJ2-3, with D possibly matching TRBD2 (5 bases). This CDR3 has 15 amino acids. Germline V lookup: CDR1 SGHRS, CDR2 YFSETQ. CDR3 nucleotides: TGCGCCAGCAGCTTGGCCCCGAATAGCGAAGATATGCAGTATTTT. Its protein product is CASSLAPNSEDMQYF. Together with reference TRBV5-1 and TRBJ2-3, the CDR3 gives the full variable domain: KAGVTQTPRYLIKTRGQQVTLSCSPISGHRSVSWYQQTPGQGLQFLFEYFSETQRNKGNFPGRFSGRQFSNSRSEMNVSTLELGDSALYLCASSLAPNSEDMQYFGPGTRLTVL.

This clonotype has only a few counts. The chain uses TRBV4-3 and TRBJ2-5, with 7 bases matching TRBD2. V shed 4 bases, J shed 2 bases, and the junction held 7 bases outside the gene matches. The germline V gene has CDR1 LGHNA and CDR2 YSLEER. CDR3 length equals 15 residues. The CDR3 region is CASSPKGTIQETQYF. In DNA form, the CDR3 reads TGCGCCAGCAGCCCCAAGGGGACTATTCAAGAGACCCAGTACTTC.

In regard to this clonotype: An end of the junction does not agree with germline; a read error may underlie this. The chain combines TRBV27 with TRBJ1-6; D not certain. Germline CDR1 MNHEY, CDR2 SMNVEV (reference sequence). This CDR3 region has 15 residues. The CDR3 here is CASSLSGFYNSPPHF. In nucleotides, the CDR3 is TGTGCCAGCAGTTTATCGGGGTTCTATAATTCACCCCCCCACTTT.

The chain recombines TRBV5-8 with TRBJ2-1; no definite D call. Looked up from germline, CDR1 is SGHTS and CDR2 is YDEGEE. V gave up 0 bases and J gave up 0 bases, with 13 bases separating them. The CDR3 is made up of 17 amino acids. The CDR3 reads CASSLGVSSRSYNEQFF. The CDR3 nucleotides read TGTGCCAGCAGCTTGGGGGTGAGCTCCCGCTCCTACAATGAGCAGTTCTTC.

This clonotype came up a few times. This CDR3 is CASSSAVLISGANVLTF. In DNA, the CDR3 is TGTGCCAGCAGTTCGGCGGTACTCATCTCTGGGGCCAACGTCCTGACTTTC. The chain recombines TRBV27 with TRBJ2-6; D is ambiguous. Germline V lookup: CDR1 MNHEY, CDR2 SMNVEV (reference sequence). With 4 bases removed from V and 0 bases from J, the gap between germline ends came to 13 bases. This CDR3 comprises 17 residues.

With respect to this clonotype: It is unclear where the CDR3 begins or ends on the DNA, so no DNA is shown, and the CDR3 is as TCRdb lists it. V and J are TRBV29-1 and TRBJ2-1; TRBD1, the D gene given by the table, was not confirmed from the DNA. Termini included, the CDR3 measures 16 amino acids. Germline lookup yields CDR1 SQVTM and CDR2 ANQGSEA. CDR3 sequence reads: CSVESFGPGSYNEQFF.

This clonotype has more than one count but fewer than ten. The chain has TRBV7-2 and TRBJ2-1, with TRBD2 matching 9 bases. V shed 6 bases and J 5 bases; nucleotides not matched to a gene: 8. Germline CDR1 is SGHTA and CDR2 is FQGNSA. The CDR3 contains 15 residues. CDR3 in amino acids: CASRPLAGRDNEQFF. CDR3 nucleotides: TGTGCCAGCAGACCACTAGCGGGCCGGGACAATGAGCAGTTCTTC.